This T cell receptor (beta chain) was sequenced for a study of T-cell reconstitution after alpha-beta-depleted transplantation in children. Unique molecular identifiers featured in how the TCRbeta library was prepared. TCRdb fed the PCR reads into MiXCR, producing one record per CDR3 protein. This sample yields approximately 510,000 distinct CDR3 sequences, of which 15% to 20% are seen a single time; roughly 3.3% belongs to the top ten. As to this clonotype: A read error may account for a junction end that differs from germline.

CDR3 length: 15 residues. Germline-derived CDR1 and CDR2 are LGHDT and YNNKEL (reference sequence). This TCR derives from a human donor who donated a stem cell graft to a child with acute lymphoblastic leukemia. The chain couples TRBV3-1 to TRBJ2-7; 8 bases fit TRBD1. Source: PBMCs from the stem cell graft donor, taken from the stem cell graft. In DNA, the CDR3 is TGTGCCAGCAGCCGTCCTGGACAGGGATACTACCAGCAGTACTTC. Translation gives CASSRPGQGYYQQYF.